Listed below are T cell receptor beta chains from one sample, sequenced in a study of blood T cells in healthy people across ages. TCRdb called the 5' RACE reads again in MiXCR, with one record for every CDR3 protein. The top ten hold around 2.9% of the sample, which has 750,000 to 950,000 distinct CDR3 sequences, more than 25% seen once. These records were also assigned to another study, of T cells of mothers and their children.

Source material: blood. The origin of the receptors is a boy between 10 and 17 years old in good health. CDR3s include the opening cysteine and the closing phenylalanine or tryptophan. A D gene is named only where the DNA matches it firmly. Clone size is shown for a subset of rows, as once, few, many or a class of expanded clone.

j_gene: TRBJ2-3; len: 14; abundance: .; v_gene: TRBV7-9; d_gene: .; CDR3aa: CASSLVLAPDTQYF; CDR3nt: TGTGCCAGCAGCTTAGTATTGGCGCCAGATACGCAGTATTTT
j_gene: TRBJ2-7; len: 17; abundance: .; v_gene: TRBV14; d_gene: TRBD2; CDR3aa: CASSQHSGGTFSYEQYF; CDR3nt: TGTGCCAGCAGCCAGCATAGCGGGGGGACCTTCTCCTACGAGCAGTACTTC
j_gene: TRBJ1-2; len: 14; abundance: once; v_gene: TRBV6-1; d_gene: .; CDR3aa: CASSESGPNYGYTF; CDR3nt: TGTGCCAGCAGTGAATCCGGGCCTAACTATGGCTACACCTTC
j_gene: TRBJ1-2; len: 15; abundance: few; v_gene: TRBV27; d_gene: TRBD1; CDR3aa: CASSLLAGGSYGYTF; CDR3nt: TGTGCCAGCAGTTTATTGGCAGGGGGCTCCTATGGCTACACCTTC
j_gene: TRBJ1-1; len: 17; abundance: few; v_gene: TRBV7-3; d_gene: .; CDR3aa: CASSPTPAPEMNTEAFF; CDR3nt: TGTGCCAGCAGCCCAACCCCGGCCCCCGAGATGAACACTGAAGCTTTCTTT
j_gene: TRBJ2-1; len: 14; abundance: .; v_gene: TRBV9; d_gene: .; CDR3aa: CASSAGGGYNEQFF; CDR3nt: TGTGCCAGCAGCGCCGGGGGTGGCTACAATGAGCAGTTCTTC
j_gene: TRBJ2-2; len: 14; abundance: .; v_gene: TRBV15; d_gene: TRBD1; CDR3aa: CATSKAGGTGELFF; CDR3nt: TGTGCCACCAGCAAGGCAGGGGGCACCGGGGAGCTGTTTTTT
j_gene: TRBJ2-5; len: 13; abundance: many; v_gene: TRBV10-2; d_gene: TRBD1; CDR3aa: CASRGRGWETQYF; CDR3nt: TGCGCCAGCAGAGGCAGGGGGTGGGAGACCCAGTACTTC
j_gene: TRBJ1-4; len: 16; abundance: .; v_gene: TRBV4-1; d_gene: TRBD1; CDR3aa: CASSLRTGVANEKLFF; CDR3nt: TGCGCCAGCAGCCTACGGACAGGAGTGGCTAATGAAAAACTGTTTTTT
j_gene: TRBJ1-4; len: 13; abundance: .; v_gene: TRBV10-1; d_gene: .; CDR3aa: CASRGGQDEKLFF; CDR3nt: TGCGCCAGCAGGGGCGGGCAGGATGAAAAACTGTTTTTT
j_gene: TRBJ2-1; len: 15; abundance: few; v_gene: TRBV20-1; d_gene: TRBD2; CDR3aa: CSAPRGTSGYNEQFF; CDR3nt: TGCAGTGCTCCTAGGGGGACTAGCGGTTACAATGAGCAGTTCTTC
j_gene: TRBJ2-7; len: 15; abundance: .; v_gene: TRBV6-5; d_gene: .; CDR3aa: CASSYSATLGYEQYF; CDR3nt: TGTGCCAGCAGTTACTCGGCCACCCTAGGATACGAGCAGTACTTC
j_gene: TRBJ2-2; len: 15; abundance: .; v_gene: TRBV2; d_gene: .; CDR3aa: CAGTSPGHQKGELFF; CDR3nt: TGTGCCGGGACGTCTCCGGGACACCAAAAAGGGGAGCTGTTTTTT
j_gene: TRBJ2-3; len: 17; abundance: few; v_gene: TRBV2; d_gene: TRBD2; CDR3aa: CASSPGLADYSTDTQYF; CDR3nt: TGTGCCAGCAGTCCAGGACTAGCGGATTACAGCACAGATACGCAGTATTTT
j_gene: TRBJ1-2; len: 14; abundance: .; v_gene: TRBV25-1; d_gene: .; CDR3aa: CASSGINDNYGYTF; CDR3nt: TGTGCCAGCAGCGGGATCAACGATAACTATGGCTACACCTTC
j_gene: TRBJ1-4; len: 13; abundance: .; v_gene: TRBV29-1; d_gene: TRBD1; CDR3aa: CSGHRGGSEKLFF; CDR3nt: TGCAGCGGACACAGGGGAGGATCTGAAAAACTGTTTTTT
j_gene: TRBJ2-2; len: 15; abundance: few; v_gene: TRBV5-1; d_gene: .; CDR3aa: CASSLHMRSTGELFF; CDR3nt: TGCGCCAGCAGCTTACACATGCGTTCGACCGGGGAGCTGTTTTTT
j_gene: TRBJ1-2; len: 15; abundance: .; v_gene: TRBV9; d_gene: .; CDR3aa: CASSVGPQENYGYTF; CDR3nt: TGTGCCAGCAGCGTAGGCCCGCAGGAAAACTATGGCTACACCTTC
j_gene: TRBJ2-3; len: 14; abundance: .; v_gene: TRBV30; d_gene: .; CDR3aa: CAWSRMFDTDTQYF; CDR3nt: TGTGCCTGGAGTCGGATGTTTGACACAGATACGCAGTATTTT
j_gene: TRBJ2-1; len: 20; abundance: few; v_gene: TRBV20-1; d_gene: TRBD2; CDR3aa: CSARDSSGTSGGPSYNEQFF; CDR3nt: TGCAGTGCTAGAGATAGCTCCGGGACTAGCGGGGGACCCTCCTACAATGAGCAGTTCTTC
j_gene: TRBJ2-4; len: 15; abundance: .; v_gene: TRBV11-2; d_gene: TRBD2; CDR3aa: CASSFGSGRKNIQYF; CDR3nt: TGTGCCAGCAGCTTCGGGAGCGGGAGAAAAAACATTCAGTACTTC
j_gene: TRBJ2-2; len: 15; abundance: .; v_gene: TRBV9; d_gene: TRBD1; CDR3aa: CASSVRDRNTGELFF; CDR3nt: TGTGCCAGCAGCGTAAGGGACAGGAACACCGGGGAGCTGTTTTTT
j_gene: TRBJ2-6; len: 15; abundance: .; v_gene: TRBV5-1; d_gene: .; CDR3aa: CASSLILSGANVLTF; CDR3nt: TGCGCCAGCAGCTTAATCCTCTCTGGGGCCAACGTCCTGACTTTC
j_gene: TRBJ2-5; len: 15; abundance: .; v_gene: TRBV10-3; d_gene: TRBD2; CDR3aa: CAISESTRLAETQYF; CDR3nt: TGTGCCATCAGTGAGTCGACTCGACTAGCAGAGACCCAGTACTTC
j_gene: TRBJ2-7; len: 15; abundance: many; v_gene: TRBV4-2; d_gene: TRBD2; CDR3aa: CASSHGTSGNYEQYF; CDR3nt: TGTGCCAGCAGCCATGGGACTAGCGGAAACTACGAGCAGTACTTC
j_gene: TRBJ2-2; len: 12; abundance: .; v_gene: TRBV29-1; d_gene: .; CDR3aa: CSATRGTGELFF; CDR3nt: TGCAGCGCAACCAGGGGCACCGGGGAGCTGTTTTTT
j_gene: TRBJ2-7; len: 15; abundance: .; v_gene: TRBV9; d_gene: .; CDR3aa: CASSVGGIGVYEQYF; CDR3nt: TGTGCCAGCAGCGTAGGTGGGATCGGAGTCTACGAGCAGTACTTC
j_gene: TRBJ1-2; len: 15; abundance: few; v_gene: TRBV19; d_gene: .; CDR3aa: CASTDPGGLSYGYTF; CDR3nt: TGTGCCAGTACCGATCCGGGAGGGTTGAGCTATGGCTACACCTTC
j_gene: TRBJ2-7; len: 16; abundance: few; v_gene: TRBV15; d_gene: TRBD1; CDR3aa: CATSIVWDRRGCEQHF; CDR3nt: TGTGCCACCAGCATTGTCTGGGACAGGCGAGGCTGCGAGCAGCATTTC
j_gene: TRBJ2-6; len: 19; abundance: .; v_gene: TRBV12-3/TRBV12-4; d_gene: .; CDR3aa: CASSWGQVRFISGANVLTF; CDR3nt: TGTGCCAGCAGTTGGGGCCAAGTCAGATTTATCTCTGGGGCCAACGTCCTGACTTTC
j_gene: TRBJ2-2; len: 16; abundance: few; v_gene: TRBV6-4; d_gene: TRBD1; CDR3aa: CASSDRGQDYTGELFF; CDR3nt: TGTGCCAGCAGTGACAGGGGACAGGACTACACCGGGGAGCTGTTTTTT
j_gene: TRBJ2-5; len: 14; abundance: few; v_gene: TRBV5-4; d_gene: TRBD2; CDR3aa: CASSLGWEGETQYF; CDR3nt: TGTGCCAGCAGCTTGGGGTGGGAGGGAGAGACCCAGTACTTC
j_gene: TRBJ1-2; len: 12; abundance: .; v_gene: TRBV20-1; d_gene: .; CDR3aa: CSAWGTIYGYTF; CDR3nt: TGCAGTGCTTGGGGAACTATCTATGGCTACACCTTC
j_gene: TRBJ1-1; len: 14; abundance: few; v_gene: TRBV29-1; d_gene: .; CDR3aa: CSVEVAGMNTEAFF; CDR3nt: TGCAGCGTTGAAGTGGCAGGTATGAACACTGAAGCTTTCTTT